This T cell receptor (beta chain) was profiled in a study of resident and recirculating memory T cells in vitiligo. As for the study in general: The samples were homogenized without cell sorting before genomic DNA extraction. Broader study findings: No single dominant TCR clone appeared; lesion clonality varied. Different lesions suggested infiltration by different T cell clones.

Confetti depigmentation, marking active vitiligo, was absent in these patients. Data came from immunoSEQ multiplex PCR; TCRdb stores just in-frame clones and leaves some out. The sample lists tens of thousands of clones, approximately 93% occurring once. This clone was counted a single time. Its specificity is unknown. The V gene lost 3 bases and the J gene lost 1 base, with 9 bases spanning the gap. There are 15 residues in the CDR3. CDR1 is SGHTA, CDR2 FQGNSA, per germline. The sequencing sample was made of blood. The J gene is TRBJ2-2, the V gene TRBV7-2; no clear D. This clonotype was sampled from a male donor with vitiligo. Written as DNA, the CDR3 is TGTGCCAGCAGCTTCTACTCTGGGAACACCGGGGAGCTGTTTTTT. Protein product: CASSFYSGNTGELFF.